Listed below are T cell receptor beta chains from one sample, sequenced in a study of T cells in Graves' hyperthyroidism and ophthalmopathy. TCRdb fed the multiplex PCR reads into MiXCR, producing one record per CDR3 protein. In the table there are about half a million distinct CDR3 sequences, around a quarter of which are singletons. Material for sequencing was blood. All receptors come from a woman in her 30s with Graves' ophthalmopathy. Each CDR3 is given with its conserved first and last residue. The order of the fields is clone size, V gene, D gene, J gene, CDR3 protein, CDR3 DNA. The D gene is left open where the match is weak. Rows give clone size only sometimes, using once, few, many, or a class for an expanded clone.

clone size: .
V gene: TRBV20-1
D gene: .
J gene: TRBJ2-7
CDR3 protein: CSARPVVSYEQYF
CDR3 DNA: TGCAGTGCTAGACCGGTGGTATCCTACGAGCAGTACTTC

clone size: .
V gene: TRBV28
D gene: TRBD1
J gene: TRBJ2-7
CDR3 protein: CASSLGTGEGYEQYF
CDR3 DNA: TGTGCCAGCAGTTTAGGGACAGGGGAGGGCTACGAGCAGTACTTC

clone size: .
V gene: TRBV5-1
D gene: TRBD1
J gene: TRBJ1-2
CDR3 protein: CASSDQTGSYGYTF
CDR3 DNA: TGCGCCAGCAGCGACCAGACAGGGTCCTATGGCTACACCTTC

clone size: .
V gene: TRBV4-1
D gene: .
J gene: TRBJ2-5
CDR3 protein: CASSQERMETQYF
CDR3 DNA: TGCGCCAGCAGCCAAGAACGGATGGAGACCCAGTACTTC

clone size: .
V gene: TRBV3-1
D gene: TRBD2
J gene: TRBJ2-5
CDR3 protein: CASSQATSGAETQYF
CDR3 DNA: TGTGCCAGCAGCCAAGCCACTAGCGGGGCGGAGACCCAGTACTTC

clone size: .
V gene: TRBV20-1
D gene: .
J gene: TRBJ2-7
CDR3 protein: CSAKNPKQGTSYEQYF
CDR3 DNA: TGCAGTGCCAAAAACCCAAAACAGGGAACCTCCTACGAGCAGTACTTC

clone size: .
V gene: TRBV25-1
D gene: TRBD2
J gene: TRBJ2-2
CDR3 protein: CASSEFRRETGELFF
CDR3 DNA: TGTGCCAGCAGTGAATTTAGGCGGGAGACCGGGGAGCTGTTTTTT

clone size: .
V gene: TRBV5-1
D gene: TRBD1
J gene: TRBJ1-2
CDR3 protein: CASSPGQGNGGYTF
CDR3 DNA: TGCGCCAGCAGCCCCGGACAGGGGAACGGAGGCTACACCTTC

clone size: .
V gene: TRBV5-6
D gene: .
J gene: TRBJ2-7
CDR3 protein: CASSPGRHYEQYF
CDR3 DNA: TGTGCCAGCAGCCCGGGACGCCACTACGAGCAGTACTTC

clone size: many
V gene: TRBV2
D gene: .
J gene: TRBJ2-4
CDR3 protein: CASSEQKNIQYF
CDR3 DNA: TGTGCCAGCAGTGAACAGAAAAACATTCAGTACTTC

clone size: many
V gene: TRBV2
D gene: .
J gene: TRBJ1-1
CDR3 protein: CASSVAEYTEAFF
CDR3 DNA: TGTGCCAGCAGTGTCGCGGAGTACACTGAAGCTTTCTTT

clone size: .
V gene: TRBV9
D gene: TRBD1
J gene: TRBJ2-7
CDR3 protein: CASSGRDRSSYEQYF
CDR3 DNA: TGTGCCAGCAGCGGCCGGGACAGGAGCTCCTACGAGCAGTACTTC

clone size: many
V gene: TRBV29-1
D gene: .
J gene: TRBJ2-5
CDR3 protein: CSVEKGGETQYF
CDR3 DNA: TGCAGCGTTGAGAAGGGAGGAGAGACCCAGTACTTC

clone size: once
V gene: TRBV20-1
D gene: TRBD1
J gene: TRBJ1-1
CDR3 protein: CSATGGVAEAFF
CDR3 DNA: TGCAGTGCTACAGGGGGCGTGGCTGAAGCTTTCTTT

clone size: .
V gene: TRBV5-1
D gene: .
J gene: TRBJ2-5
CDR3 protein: CASSLGDYGETQYF
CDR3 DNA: TGCGCCAGCAGCTTGGGGGATTACGGGGAGACCCAGTACTTC

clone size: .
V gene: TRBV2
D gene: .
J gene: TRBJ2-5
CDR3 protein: CASSPPSGLEETQYF
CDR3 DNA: TGTGCCAGCTCGCCGCCGTCCGGACTGGAAGAGACCCAGTACTTC

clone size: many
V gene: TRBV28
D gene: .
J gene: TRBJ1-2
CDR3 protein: CASSLELGGYTF
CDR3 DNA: TGTGCCAGCAGTTTAGAGCTCGGGGGCTACACCTTC

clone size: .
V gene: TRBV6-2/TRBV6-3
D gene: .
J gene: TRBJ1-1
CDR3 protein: CASCSDNVNTEAFF
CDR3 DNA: TGTGCCAGCTGTTCGGACAACGTGAACACTGAAGCTTTCTTT

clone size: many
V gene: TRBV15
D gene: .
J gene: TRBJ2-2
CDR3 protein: CATETGLTGELFF
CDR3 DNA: TGTGCCACTGAGACAGGTTTGACCGGGGAGCTGTTTTTT

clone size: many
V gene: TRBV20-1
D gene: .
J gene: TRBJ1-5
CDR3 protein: CSARDSWNQPQHF
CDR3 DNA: TGCAGTGCTAGAGATAGTTGGAATCAGCCCCAGCATTTT

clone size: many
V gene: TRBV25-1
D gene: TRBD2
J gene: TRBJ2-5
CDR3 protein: CASSPLAIETQYF
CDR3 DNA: TGTGCCAGCAGCCCACTAGCGATTGAGACCCAGTACTTC

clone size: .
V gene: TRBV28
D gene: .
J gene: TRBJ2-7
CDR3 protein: CASTYGTASGTYVQYF
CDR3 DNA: TGTGCCAGCACCTACGGTACGGCGTCGGGCACCTACGTGCAGTACTTC

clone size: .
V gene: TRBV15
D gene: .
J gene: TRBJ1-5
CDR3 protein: CATSGYGGAGQPLHF
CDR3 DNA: TGTGCCACCAGCGGCTACGGGGGGGCGGGTCAGCCCCTGCATTTT

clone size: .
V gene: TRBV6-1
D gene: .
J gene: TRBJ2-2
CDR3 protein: CASILVPNTGELFF
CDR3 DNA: TGTGCCAGCATACTAGTTCCCAACACCGGGGAGCTGTTTTTT

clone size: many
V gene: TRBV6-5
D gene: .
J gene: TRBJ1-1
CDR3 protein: CASSYLFDLDGAEAFF
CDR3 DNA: TGTGCCAGCAGTTATCTCTTCGACCTCGACGGCGCTGAAGCTTTCTTT

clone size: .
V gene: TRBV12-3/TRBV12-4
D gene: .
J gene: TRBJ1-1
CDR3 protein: CASSFTRTDTEAFF
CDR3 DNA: TGTGCCAGCAGTTTCACCCGGACAGACACTGAAGCTTTCTTT

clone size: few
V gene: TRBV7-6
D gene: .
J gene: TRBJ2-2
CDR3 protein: CASSLVVGYTGELFF
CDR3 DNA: TGTGCCAGCAGCTTAGTCGTGGGGTACACCGGGGAGCTGTTTTTT

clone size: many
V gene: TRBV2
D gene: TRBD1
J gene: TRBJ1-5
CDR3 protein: CASGQGGGQPQHF
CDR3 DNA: TGTGCCAGCGGACAGGGGGGGGGTCAGCCCCAGCATTTT

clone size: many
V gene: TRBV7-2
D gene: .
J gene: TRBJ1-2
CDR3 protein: CASRLSEGYGYTF
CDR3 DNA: TGTGCCAGCAGGTTATCGGAGGGGTATGGCTACACCTTC

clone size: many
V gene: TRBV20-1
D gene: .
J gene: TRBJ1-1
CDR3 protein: CSASAGGTEAFF
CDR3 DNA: TGCAGTGCCAGTGCGGGGGGCACTGAAGCTTTCTTT

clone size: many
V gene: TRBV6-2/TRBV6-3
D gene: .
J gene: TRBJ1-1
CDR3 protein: CASSYGLGQGGTEAFF
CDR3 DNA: TGTGCCAGCAGTTACGGACTTGGGCAGGGTGGCACTGAAGCTTTCTTT

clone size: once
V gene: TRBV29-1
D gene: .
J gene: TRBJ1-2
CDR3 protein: CSVDSFNYGYTF
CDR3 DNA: TGCAGCGTTGACAGCTTTAACTATGGCTACACCTTC

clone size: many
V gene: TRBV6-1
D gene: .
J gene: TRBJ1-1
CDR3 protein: CASSEARNTEAFF
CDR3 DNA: TGTGCCAGCAGTGAAGCCCGGAACACTGAAGCTTTCTTT

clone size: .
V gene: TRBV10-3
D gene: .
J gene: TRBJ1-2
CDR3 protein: CAISEADRAGYTF
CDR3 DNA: TGTGCCATCAGTGAGGCCGACAGAGCTGGCTACACCTTC

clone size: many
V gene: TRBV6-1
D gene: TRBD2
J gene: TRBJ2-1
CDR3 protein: CASSRSGGSYNEQFF
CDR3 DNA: TGTGCCAGCAGCCGTAGCGGGGGCTCCTACAATGAGCAGTTCTTC

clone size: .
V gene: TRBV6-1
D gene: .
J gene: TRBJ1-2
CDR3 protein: CASSELGRIYYGYTF
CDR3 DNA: TGTGCCAGCAGTGAATTGGGGCGGATTTACTATGGCTACACCTTC

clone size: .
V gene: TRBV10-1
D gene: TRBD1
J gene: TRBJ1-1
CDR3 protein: CASSEESGTATEAFF
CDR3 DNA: TGCGCCAGCAGTGAGGAATCCGGGACAGCCACTGAAGCTTTCTTT

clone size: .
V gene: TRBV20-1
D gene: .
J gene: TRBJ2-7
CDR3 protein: CSAGPPGRNYEQYF
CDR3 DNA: TGCAGTGCTGGCCCCCCGGGAAGAAACTACGAGCAGTACTTC

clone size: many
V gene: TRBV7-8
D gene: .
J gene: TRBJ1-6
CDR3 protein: CASSLAGGNSPLHF
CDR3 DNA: TGTGCCAGCAGCTTAGCCGGGGGGAATTCACCCCTCCACTTT

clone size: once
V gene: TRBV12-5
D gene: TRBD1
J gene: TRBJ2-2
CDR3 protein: CASGLRAGGKTGELFF
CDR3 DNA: TGTGCTAGTGGTTTGAGGGCAGGGGGCAAGACCGGGGAGCTGTTTTTT

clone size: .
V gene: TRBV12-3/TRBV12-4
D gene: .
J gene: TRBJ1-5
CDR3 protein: CASSLGGVMDEHF
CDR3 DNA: TGTGCCAGCAGTTTGGGAGGGGTTATGGACGAGCATTTT